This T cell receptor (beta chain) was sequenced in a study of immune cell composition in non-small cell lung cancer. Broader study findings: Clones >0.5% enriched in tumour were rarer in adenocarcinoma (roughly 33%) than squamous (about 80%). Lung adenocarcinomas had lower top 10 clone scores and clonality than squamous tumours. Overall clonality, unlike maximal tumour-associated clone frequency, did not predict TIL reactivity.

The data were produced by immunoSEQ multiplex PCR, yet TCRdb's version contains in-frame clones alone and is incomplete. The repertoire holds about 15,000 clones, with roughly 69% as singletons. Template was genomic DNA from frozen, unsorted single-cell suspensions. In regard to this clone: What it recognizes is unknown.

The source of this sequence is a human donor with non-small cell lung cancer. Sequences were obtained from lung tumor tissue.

CDR3 in amino acids: CSAGQGLISPGETQYF. CDR3 coding DNA: TGCAGCGCCGGACAGGGTTTGATCAGTCCGGGAGAGACCCAGTACTTC. The chain carries TRBV29-1 and TRBJ2-5; TRBD1 agrees at 8 bases. The germline CDR1 and CDR2 sequences are SQVTM and ANQGSEA. J lost 4 bases, V lost 7 bases, and 17 bases had no gene match. The length of the CDR3 is 16 residues.